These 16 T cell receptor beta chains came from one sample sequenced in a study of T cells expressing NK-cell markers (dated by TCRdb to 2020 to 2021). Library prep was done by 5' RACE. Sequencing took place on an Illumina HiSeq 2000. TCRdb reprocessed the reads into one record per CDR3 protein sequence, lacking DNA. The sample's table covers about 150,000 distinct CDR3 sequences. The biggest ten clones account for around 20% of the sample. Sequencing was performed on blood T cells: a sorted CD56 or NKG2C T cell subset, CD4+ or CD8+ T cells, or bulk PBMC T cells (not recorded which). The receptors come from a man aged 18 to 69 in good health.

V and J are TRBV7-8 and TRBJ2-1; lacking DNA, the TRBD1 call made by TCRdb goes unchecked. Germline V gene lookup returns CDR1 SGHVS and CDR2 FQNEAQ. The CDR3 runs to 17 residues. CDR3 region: CASSLSFEGAHLVGQFF.

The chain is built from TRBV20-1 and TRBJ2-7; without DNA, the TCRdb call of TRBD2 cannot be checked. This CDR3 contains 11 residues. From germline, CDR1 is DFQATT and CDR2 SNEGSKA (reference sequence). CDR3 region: CSAHRTSAQYF.

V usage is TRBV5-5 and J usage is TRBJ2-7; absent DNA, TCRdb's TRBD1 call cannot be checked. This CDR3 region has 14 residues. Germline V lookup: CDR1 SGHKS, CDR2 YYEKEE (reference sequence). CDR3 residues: CASSLLGGQSEQYF. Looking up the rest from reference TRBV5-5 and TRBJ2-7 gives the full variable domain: DAGVTQSPTHLIKTRGQQVTLRCSPISGHKSVSWYQQVLGQGPQFIFQYYEKEERGRGNFPDRFSARQFPNYSSELNVNALLLGDSALYLCASSLLGGQSEQYFGPGTRLTVT.

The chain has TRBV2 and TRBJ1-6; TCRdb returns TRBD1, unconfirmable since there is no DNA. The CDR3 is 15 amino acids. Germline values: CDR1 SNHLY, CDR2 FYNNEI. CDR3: CASTVGESYNSPLHF.

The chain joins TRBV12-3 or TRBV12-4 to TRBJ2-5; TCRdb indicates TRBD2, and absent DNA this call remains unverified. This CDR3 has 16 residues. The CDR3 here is CASSRTSGGARETQYF.

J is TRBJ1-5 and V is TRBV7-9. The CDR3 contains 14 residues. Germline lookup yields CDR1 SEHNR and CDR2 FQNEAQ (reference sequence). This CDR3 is CASSSGQVGQPQHF.

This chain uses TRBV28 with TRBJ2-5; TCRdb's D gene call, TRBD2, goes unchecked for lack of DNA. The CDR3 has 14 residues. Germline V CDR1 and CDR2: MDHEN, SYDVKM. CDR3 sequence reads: CASSHLAGQETQYF.

The CDR3 protein is CASSSQGAGTEAFF. The J gene is TRBJ1-1, the V gene TRBV7-3; the TRBD1 assignment by TCRdb is unverifiable without DNA. CDR1 is SGHTA, CDR2 FQGTGA, per germline. This CDR3 has 14 residues. Filled out from reference TRBV7-3 and TRBJ1-1, the complete variable domain reads GAGVSQTPSNKVTEKGKYVELRCDPISGHTALYWYRQSLGQGPEFLIYFQGTGAADDSGLPNDRFFAVRPEGSVSTLKIQRTERGDSAVYLCASSSQGAGTEAFFGQGTRLTVV.

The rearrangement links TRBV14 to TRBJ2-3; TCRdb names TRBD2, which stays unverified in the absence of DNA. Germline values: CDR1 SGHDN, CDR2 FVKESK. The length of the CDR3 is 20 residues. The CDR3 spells CASSPDPARGTIFTGDTQYF.

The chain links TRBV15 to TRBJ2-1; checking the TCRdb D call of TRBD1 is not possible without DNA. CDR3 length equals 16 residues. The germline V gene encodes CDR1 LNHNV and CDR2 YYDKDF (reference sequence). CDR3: CATSEGRDRGRGEQFF.

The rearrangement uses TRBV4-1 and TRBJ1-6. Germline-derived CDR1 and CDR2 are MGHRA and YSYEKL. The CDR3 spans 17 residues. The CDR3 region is CASSPDPDSSFHSPLHF.

CDR3 residues: CASSLSTASSGANVLTF. This chain uses TRBV13 with TRBJ2-6. The CDR3 sequence is 17 residues long. The V gene's germline CDR1 is PRHDT and CDR2 FYEKMQ (reference sequence).

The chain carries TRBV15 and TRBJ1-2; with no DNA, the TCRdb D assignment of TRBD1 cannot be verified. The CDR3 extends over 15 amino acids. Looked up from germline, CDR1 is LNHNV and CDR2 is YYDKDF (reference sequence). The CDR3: CATSRDRDRGLGYTF.

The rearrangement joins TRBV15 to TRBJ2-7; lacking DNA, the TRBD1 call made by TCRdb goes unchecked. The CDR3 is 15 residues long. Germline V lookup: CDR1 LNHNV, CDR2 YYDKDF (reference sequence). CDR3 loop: CATSEDSSPFYEQYF.

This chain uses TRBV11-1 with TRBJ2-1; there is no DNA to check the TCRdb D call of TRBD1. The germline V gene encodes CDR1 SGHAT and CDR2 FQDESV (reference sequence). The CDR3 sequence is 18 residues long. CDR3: CASSLQGEDGGNYNEQFF.

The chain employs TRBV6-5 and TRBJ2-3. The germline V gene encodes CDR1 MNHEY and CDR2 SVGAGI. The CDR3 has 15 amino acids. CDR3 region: CASSYSPRGTDTQYF.